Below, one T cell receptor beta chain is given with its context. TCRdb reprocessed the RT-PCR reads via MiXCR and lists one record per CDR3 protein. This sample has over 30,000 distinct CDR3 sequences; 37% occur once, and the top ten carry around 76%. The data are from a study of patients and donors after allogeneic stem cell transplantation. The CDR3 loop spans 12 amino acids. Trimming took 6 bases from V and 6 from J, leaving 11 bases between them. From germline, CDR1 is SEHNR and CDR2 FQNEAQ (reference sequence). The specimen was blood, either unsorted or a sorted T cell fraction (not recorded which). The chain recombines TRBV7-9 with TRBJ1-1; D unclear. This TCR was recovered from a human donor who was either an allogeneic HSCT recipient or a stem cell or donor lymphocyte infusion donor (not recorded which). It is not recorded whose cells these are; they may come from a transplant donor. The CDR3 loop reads CASRSVWAEAFF. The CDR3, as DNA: TGTGCCAGCAGGTCCGTTTGGGCTGAAGCTTTCTTT.